These 15 T cell receptor beta chains originate from one sample sequenced in a study of T cells in Graves' hyperthyroidism and ophthalmopathy. Authors of the study amplified TCR beta CDR3 regions from RNA transcripts. Primed by the HTBI set, a first-round RT-PCR was run on the TCR CDR3. TCRdb reanalysed the multiplex PCR reads using MiXCR and keeps one entry per CDR3 protein. The table shows about 640,000 distinct CDR3 sequences, with under 25% occurring only once. The material sequenced was blood. These receptors all stem from a man aged 30-40 years with Graves' ophthalmopathy.

Concerning this clonotype itself: No conserved phenylalanine or tryptophan is present at the end of the CDR3, so a read error is the likely explanation. The rearrangement uses TRBV6-5 and TRBJ2-3, with D uncertain. CDR1 and CDR2 (germline): MNHEY, SVGAGI. CDR3 length equals 20 residues. Here the CDR3 DNA reads TGTGCCGGCAGTTACTCCCTACCGCAATACCAACATATATCCACAGATACGCAGTATCTT. It encodes CAGSYSLPQYQHISTDTQYL.

This clonotype was seen many times. This sequence joins TRBV5-5 and TRBJ1-2; weak D call: TRBD1 (6 bases). V was clipped by 6 bases and J by 5 bases, with 14 bases between them. CDR3 length: 13 amino acids. Germline V lookup: CDR1 SGHKS, CDR2 YYEKEE (reference sequence). CDR3 region: CASIRTGPYGYTF. CDR3 DNA: TGTGCCAGCATCCGAACAGGGCCTTATGGCTACACCTTC.

CDR3 region: CASSQWSQETQYF. DNA of the CDR3: TGTGCCAGCAGCCAGTGGTCCCAAGAGACCCAGTACTTC. The chain links TRBV7-9 to TRBJ2-5; no firm D call. The CDR3 consists of 13 residues. Trimming took 5 bases from V and 1 from J, leaving 8 bases between them. Germline V gene data show CDR1 as SEHNR and CDR2 as FQNEAQ (reference sequence). Combining the CDR3 with reference TRBV7-9 and TRBJ2-5 gives the whole variable domain DTGVSQNPRHKITKRGQNVTFRCDPISEHNRLYWYRQTLGQGPEFLTYFQNEAQLEKSRLLSDRFSAERPKGSFSTLEIQRTEQGDSAMYLCASSQWSQETQYFGPGTRLLVL.

This chain joins TRBV15 and TRBJ1-3; D not certain. The CDR3 loop spans 16 amino acids. Germline CDR1 reads LNHNV; CDR2 reads YYDKDF (reference sequence). V lost 4 bases and J 0 bases, leaving 13 bases between the germline ends. In DNA form, the CDR3 reads TGTGCCACCAGCACGCAGGACCGCTACTCTGGAAACACCATATATTTT. This gives the protein CATSTQDRYSGNTIYF.

The rearrangement uses TRBV28 and TRBJ1-2; D not resolved. CDR3 size: 14 residues. Trimming left V 2 bases short and J 0 bases short, with 7 bases between. The germline gives CDR1 MDHEN, CDR2 SYDVKM. This CDR3 reads CASSLTQSNYGYTF. In nucleotides, the CDR3 is TGTGCCAGCAGTTTAACCCAATCTAACTATGGCTACACCTTC.

Here the CDR3 reads CSARVTRGSFYNQPQHF. DNA for the CDR3: TGCAGTGCTAGAGTAACCAGGGGGTCCTTTTATAATCAGCCCCAGCATTTT. This sequence joins TRBV20-1 and TRBJ1-5, with 7 positions matching TRBD1. V gave up 1 base and J gave up 4 bases; unmatched junction bases: 13. Per germline, CDR1 DFQATT and CDR2 SNEGSKA (reference sequence). This CDR3 has 17 residues.

The rearrangement joins TRBV6-5 to TRBJ2-7; the match to TRBD1 covers 11 bases. Unmatched junction bases numbered 2, after V lost 4 bases and J lost 3 bases. The CDR3 consists of 14 residues. Germline CDR1 MNHEY, CDR2 SVGAGI. The CDR3 is CASSWDRGGYEQYF. The CDR3 DNA sequence: TGTGCCAGCAGTTGGGACAGGGGGGGCTACGAGCAGTACTTC.

This clonotype came up many times. V and J are TRBV28 and TRBJ2-7; 10 nucleotides line up with TRBD1. After removal of 5 bases from V and 5 bases from J, the junction contained 6 bases not matched to a gene. This CDR3 spans 14 amino acids. From germline, CDR1 is MDHEN and CDR2 SYDVKM. CDR3 region: CASSLSGTGDEQYF. The CDR3 bases are TGTGCCAGCAGTCTATCCGGGACAGGGGACGAGCAGTACTTC.

This clonotype showed up many times. The chain has TRBV28 and TRBJ1-1, with 9 positions matching TRBD1. From germline, CDR1 is MDHEN and CDR2 SYDVKM. V was pared by 4 bases and J by 10 bases, with 4 bases of the junction left unmatched. The CDR3 extends over 12 amino acids. CDR3 in DNA: TGTGCCAGCAGTTCCCCGGACAGGGGAGCTTTCTTT. It yields the protein CASSSPDRGAFF. Together with reference TRBV28 and TRBJ1-1, the CDR3 gives the full variable domain: DVKVTQSSRYLVKRTGEKVFLECVQDMDHENMFWYRQDPGLGLRLIYFSYDVKMKEKGDIPEGYSVSREKKERFSLILESASTNQTSMYLCASSSPDRGAFFGQGTRLTVV.

This clonotype was seen many times. This sequence joins TRBV3-1 and TRBJ2-5; a weak D match, TRBD2 (5 bases). Deletions cut 1 base from V and 5 bases from J, with 14 bases between. CDR1 and CDR2 (germline): LGHDT, YNNKEL (reference sequence). The CDR3 is 15 residues long. This CDR3 is CASSQVHGGRETQYF. As DNA, the CDR3 is TGTGCCAGCAGCCAAGTGCACGGAGGCAGGGAGACCCAGTACTTC.

The table lists this clonotype with a few counts. J is TRBJ1-1 and V is TRBV29-1, with a weak D call TRBD1 (5 bases). Trimming took off 1 base at V and 2 bases at J, with 17 bases between the two ends. In germline, CDR1 is SQVTM, CDR2 ANQGSEA. This CDR3 is 16 amino acids long. CDR3 coding DNA: TGCAGCGTTGAAGGGGGATCCGGGACGAAAAACACTGAAGCTTTCTTT. Protein product: CSVEGGSGTKNTEAFF.

This clonotype was observed at least ten times. The gene calls are TRBV28 and TRBJ1-2, with 12 bases lining up with TRBD1. This CDR3 has 16 amino acids. The junction had 5 bases not matched to a gene; V was cut back by 4 bases and J by 2 bases. Per the germline V gene, CDR1 is MDHEN and CDR2 is SYDVKM. The CDR3: CASSSSGTGGNYGYTF. The CDR3 DNA sequence: TGTGCCAGCAGTTCCTCCGGGACAGGGGGCAACTATGGCTACACCTTC.

This clonotype was detected ten times or more. The chain is built from TRBV27 and TRBJ1-6; D not resolved. Trimming took 2 bases from V and 7 from J, leaving 6 bases between them. CDR3 size: 13 residues. Germline V gene sequence: CDR1 MNHEY, CDR2 SMNVEV (reference sequence). CDR3: CASSLGQNSPLHF. The CDR3 DNA follows: TGTGCCAGCAGTTTAGGGCAGAATTCACCCCTCCACTTT.

The V gene is TRBV7-3, the J gene TRBJ2-7; D is tentatively TRBD1 or TRBD2 (6 bases each). V was pared by 3 bases and J by 2 bases, with 14 bases between. Germline-derived CDR1 and CDR2 are SGHTA and FQGTGA. This CDR3 region has 15 residues. The CDR3 sequence is CASSFADGGPYEQYF. CDR3 DNA: TGTGCCAGCAGCTTTGCAGATGGGGGGCCCTACGAGCAGTACTTC. The whole variable domain, remainder taken from reference TRBV7-3 and TRBJ2-7, is GAGVSQTPSNKVTEKGKYVELRCDPISGHTALYWYRQSLGQGPEFLIYFQGTGAADDSGLPNDRFFAVRPEGSVSTLKIQRTERGDSAVYLCASSFADGGPYEQYFGPGTRLTVT.

This clonotype has only a few counts. This chain uses TRBV6-1 with TRBJ2-5, with D possibly called TRBD1 or TRBD2 (5 bases each). Germline CDR1 MNHNS, CDR2 SASEGT. CDR3 length: 14 residues. Trimming took off 0 bases at V and 6 bases at J, with 11 bases between the two ends. The CDR3 coding sequence is TGTGCCAGCAGTGAAGCCTGGGGGTCTCAGACCCAGTACTTC. It translates to CASSEAWGSQTQYF.